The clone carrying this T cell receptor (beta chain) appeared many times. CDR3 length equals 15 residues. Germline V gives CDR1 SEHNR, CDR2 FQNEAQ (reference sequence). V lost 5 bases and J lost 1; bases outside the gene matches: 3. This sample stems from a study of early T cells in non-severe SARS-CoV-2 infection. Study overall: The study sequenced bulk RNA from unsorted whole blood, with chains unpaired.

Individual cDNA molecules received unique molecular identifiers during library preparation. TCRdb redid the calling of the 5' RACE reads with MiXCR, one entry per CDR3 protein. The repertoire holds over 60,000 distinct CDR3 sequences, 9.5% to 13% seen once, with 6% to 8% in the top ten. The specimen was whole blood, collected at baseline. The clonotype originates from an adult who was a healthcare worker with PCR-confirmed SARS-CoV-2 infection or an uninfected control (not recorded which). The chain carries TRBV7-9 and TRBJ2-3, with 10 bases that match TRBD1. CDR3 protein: CASSAGTGGTDTQYF. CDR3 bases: TGTGCCAGCAGCGCGGGGACAGGGGGCACAGATACGCAGTATTTT.